These 18 T cell receptor beta chains were all obtained from the same sample, sequenced in a study of cytomegalovirus exposure and HLA in healthy donors. In the PCR, 60 Vbeta and 13 Jbeta primers were used. Using immunoSEQ multiplex PCR, the repertoire was profiled, and TCRdb retains in-frame clones only, with some absent. The table has around 150,000 clones, around three fifths seen once. Sequencing was carried out using PBMCs. These receptors were collected from a woman in her thirties in good health and CMV-seropositive.

In this sample, this clone turned up a few times. V gene TRBV7-2 combines with J gene TRBJ2-7, with D tentatively TRBD1 (6 bases). CDR1 and CDR2 from the germline V gene are SGHTA and FQGNSA. Trimming left V 1 base short and J 0 bases short, with 10 bases between. The CDR3 has 15 amino acids. CDR3 in amino acids: CASSLVTGSSYEQYF. For the CDR3, the DNA is TGTGCCAGCAGCTTAGTGACAGGAAGCTCCTACGAGCAGTACTTC.

The CDR3 region is CASSGLAGDNEQFF. CDR3 nucleotides: TGTGCCAGCAGCGGACTAGCGGGAGACAATGAGCAGTTCTTC. The V call is TRBV2, the J call TRBJ2-1, with 13 bases lining up with TRBD2. CDR1 is SNHLY, CDR2 FYNNEI, per germline. V dropped 6 bases and J dropped 5; count of bases not matched to a gene: 1. This CDR3 has 14 amino acids.

The V gene is TRBV7-2, the J gene TRBJ1-2; possibly TRBD1 for D (6 bases). This CDR3 comprises 14 residues. V was pared by 5 bases and J by 2 bases, with 12 bases between. Germline CDR1 and CDR2: SGHTA and FQGNSA. The CDR3 region has the DNA TGTGCCAGCAGCACGACAGGTGCCAACTATGGCTACACCTTC. Translation: CASSTTGANYGYTF.

V and J are TRBV27 and TRBJ2-2; 9 positions match TRBD1. The J segment lost 4 bases and the V segment lost 6 bases, leaving 6 bases of the junction unmatched. Germline CDR1 and CDR2: MNHEY and SMNVEV (reference sequence). The CDR3 is 15 residues long. CDR3 in DNA: TGTGCCAGCAGAAACAGGGGGCGCGGCACCGGGGAGCTGTTTTTT. Translating gives CASRNRGRGTGELFF.

The rearrangement uses TRBV10-2 and TRBJ2-7; 11 positions match TRBD2. Trimming at V came to 6 bases and at J to 3 bases, leaving 10 bases not matched to a gene. The germline V gene has CDR1 WSHSY and CDR2 SAAADI. CDR3 length: 16 residues. CDR3: CASSQTRGTSGYEQYF. The CDR3 bases are TGCGCCAGCAGCCAAACGAGGGGGACTAGCGGCTACGAGCAGTACTTC.

The chain is built from TRBV4-2 and TRBJ2-3, with TRBD1 matching over 9 bases. CDR1 LGHNA and CDR2 YNFKEQ come from the germline V gene. V shed 3 bases and J 2 bases; nucleotides not matched to a gene: 9. The CDR3 consists of 17 residues. This CDR3 reads CASSQGRTGGLTDTQYF. CDR3 nucleotide sequence: TGTGCCAGCAGCCAGGGGAGAACAGGGGGCCTCACAGATACGCAGTATTTT.

The J gene is TRBJ2-7, the V gene TRBV5-1; D is ambiguous. Germline V gives CDR1 SGHRS, CDR2 YFSETQ. Trimming cost V 0 bases and J 3 bases, with 7 bases left between them. The length of the CDR3 is 13 residues. The CDR3 DNA reads TGCGCCAGCAGCTTGGGACAATTCTACGAGCAGTACTTC. This codes for CASSLGQFYEQYF.

The chain uses TRBV4-1 and TRBJ2-7; TRBD2 matches 11 bases. CDR1 and CDR2 (germline): MGHRA, YSYEKL. This CDR3 has 16 amino acids. The V segment lost 1 base and the J segment 4 bases; nucleotides outside the gene matches: 6. CDR3 coding DNA: TGCGCCAGCAGCCAAGCGGCTAGCGGGAGGCGGTACGAGCAGTACTTC. It is translated as CASSQAASGRRYEQYF.

This clone was seen a single time. V gene TRBV5-1 combines with J gene TRBJ1-1; D is undetermined. The germline gives CDR1 SGHRS, CDR2 YFSETQ. Trimming shortened V by 4 bases and J by 0 bases, and 4 bases separated the two germline ends. The length of the CDR3 is 12 residues. CDR3 loop: CASSLVNTEAFF. In DNA form, the CDR3 reads TGCGCCAGCAGCCTAGTGAACACTGAAGCTTTCTTT. Full variable domain (rest looked up from reference TRBV5-1 and TRBJ1-1): KAGVTQTPRYLIKTRGQQVTLSCSPISGHRSVSWYQQTPGQGLQFLFEYFSETQRNKGNFPGRFSGRQFSNSRSEMNVSTLELGDSALYLCASSLVNTEAFFGQGTRLTVV.

The genes are TRBV27 and TRBJ2-7; D remains unclear. Deletions cut 2 bases from V and 6 bases from J, with 20 bases between. This CDR3 contains 16 residues. Germline assignment: CDR1 MNHEY and CDR2 SMNVEV (reference sequence). Here the CDR3 reads CASSLNQAEPLREQYF. The CDR3 DNA is TGTGCCAGCAGTTTAAACCAGGCTGAACCCCTACGCGAGCAGTACTTC.

This clone was detected once. This chain connects TRBV7-2 to TRBJ2-3; TRBD2 matches at 13 bases. The CDR3 contains 16 residues. Germline assignment: CDR1 SGHTA and CDR2 FQGNSA. V was clipped by 5 bases and J by 1 base; unmatched bases: 3. This chain's CDR3 is CASSLGLAGGTDTQYF. The CDR3 DNA follows: TGTGCCAGCAGCCTAGGACTAGCGGGAGGCACAGATACGCAGTATTTT. Full variable domain (remainder filled in from reference TRBV7-2 and TRBJ2-3): GAGVSQSPSNKVTEKGKDVELRCDPISGHTALYWYRQSLGQGLEFLIYFQGNSAPDKSGLPSDRFSAERTGGSVSTLTIQRTQQEDSAVYLCASSLGLAGGTDTQYFGPGTRLTVL.

This sequence joins TRBV19 and TRBJ2-7; 13 bases are shared with TRBD2. Trimming at V came to 3 bases and at J to 4 bases, leaving 3 bases not matched to a gene. CDR1 is LNHDA and CDR2 is SQIVND in the germline V gene (reference sequence). The CDR3 is made up of 15 amino acids. In nucleotides, the CDR3 is TGTGCCAGTAGTATCACTAGCGGGAGGGGTTACGAGCAGTACTTC. This gives the protein CASSITSGRGYEQYF.

This chain joins TRBV14 and TRBJ2-3; possibly TRBD1 for D (7 bases). Germline-derived CDR1 and CDR2 are SGHDN and FVKESK. Trimming cost V 4 bases and J 8 bases, with 16 bases left between them. The CDR3 sequence is 14 residues long. The CDR3 region has the DNA TGTGCCAGCAGCCCCGGAGGGGGCCTGGGTACGCAGTATTTT. Protein product: CASSPGGGLGTQYF.

This clone has just a few counts. The V and J genes are TRBV28 and TRBJ1-2; 7 positions agree with TRBD1. In germline, CDR1 is MDHEN, CDR2 SYDVKM. The CDR3 runs to 14 residues. With 4 bases clipped from V and 4 bases from J, the junction kept 6 bases outside the gene matches. The CDR3 DNA reads TGTGCCAGCAGTTCGCCGGGGACAGCCTATGGCTACACCTTC. As protein: CASSSPGTAYGYTF.

The chain uses TRBV5-1 and TRBJ2-1, with 11 bases that match TRBD2. CDR1 SGHRS and CDR2 YFSETQ come from the germline V gene. This CDR3 is 19 amino acids long. Trimming at V came to 3 bases and at J to 0 bases, leaving 11 bases not matched to a gene. This CDR3 is CASSSQPTSGGSSYNEQFF. The CDR3 region has the DNA TGCGCCAGCAGCTCTCAACCCACTAGCGGGGGTAGCTCCTACAATGAGCAGTTCTTC.

This clone appeared a single time. The rearrangement uses TRBV2 and TRBJ1-3; D remains unclear. In germline, CDR1 is SNHLY, CDR2 FYNNEI. V was clipped by 7 bases and J by 0 bases, with 13 bases between them. The CDR3 spans 15 residues. CDR3 nucleotides: TGTGCCAGCACGGCTTACCGGAGCTCTGGAAACACCATATATTTT. Translating gives CASTAYRSSGNTIYF.

This clone was recorded a few times. The chain joins TRBV28 to TRBJ2-7, with a tentative D call TRBD1 (5 bases). The V end was cut by 6 bases, the J end by 0 bases, with 9 bases between. Germline-derived CDR1 and CDR2 are MDHEN and SYDVKM. The CDR3 runs 13 residues. This CDR3 is CASRGQNSYEQYF. The CDR3, as DNA: TGTGCCAGCAGGGGGCAGAACTCCTACGAGCAGTACTTC. The full variable domain, in which reference TRBV28 and TRBJ2-7 provide the parts outside the CDR3, is DVKVTQSSRYLVKRTGEKVFLECVQDMDHENMFWYRQDPGLGLRLIYFSYDVKMKEKGDIPEGYSVSREKKERFSLILESASTNQTSMYLCASRGQNSYEQYFGPGTRLTVT.

The chain couples TRBV7-8 to TRBJ2-5; D gene unclear. Deletions cut 5 bases from V and 6 bases from J, with 13 bases between. Germline V CDR1 and CDR2: SGHVS, FQNEAQ. The CDR3 is 13 amino acids. The CDR3 sequence: CASSRKEQKTQYF. Here the CDR3 DNA reads TGTGCCAGCAGCCGAAAAGAACAGAAGACCCAGTACTTC.